The next 32 T cell receptor beta chains were all read from a single sample in a study of spatial heterogeneity in lung cancer. TCRdb recomputed calls from the 5' RACE reads with MiXCR, one row per CDR3 protein. The sample includes about 92,000 distinct CDR3 sequences, less than 15% seen only once; the top ten take roughly 39%. Regarding time point: sample taken at primary tumor resection. Sequencing covered unsorted whole RNA taken from tumor, nontumor lung or frozen PBMC. The source material was PBMCs, sampled at surgery. Every receptor here comes from a male donor with early-stage non-small cell lung cancer.

This clonotype was detected ten times or more. The V gene is TRBV9, the J gene TRBJ2-1; either TRBD1 or TRBD2 may fit D (6 bases each). Trimming took off 0 bases at V and 0 bases at J, with 13 bases between the two ends. Germline lookup yields CDR1 SGDLS and CDR2 YYNGEE. This CDR3 is 17 amino acids long. CDR3 loop: CASSVESRGDSYNEQFF. The CDR3 DNA reads TGTGCCAGCAGCGTAGAATCGAGGGGGGACTCCTACAATGAGCAGTTCTTC.

V gene TRBV25-1 combines with J gene TRBJ2-7; maybe TRBD2 (7 bases). This CDR3 has 18 residues. Between the trimmed V and J ends, which lost 1 base and 5 bases, there was a span of 24 bases. The germline V gene encodes CDR1 MGHDK and CDR2 SYGVNS. The CDR3 sequence: CASSESRLGGPLRNEQYF. CDR3 sequence (DNA): TGTGCCAGCAGTGAATCCCGTTTGGGGGGGCCGTTACGTAACGAGCAGTACTTC.

This rearrangement joins TRBV6-6 to TRBJ2-7; D might be TRBD2 (5 bases). Trimming removed 6 bases from V and 2 bases from J, with 14 bases in between. The CDR3 is 14 residues long. Germline V gene data show CDR1 as MNHNY and CDR2 as SVGAGI (reference sequence). CDR3 nucleotide sequence: TGTGCCAGCAGCGACGGGAAAACCCCCTACGAGCAGTACTTC. Translating gives CASSDGKTPYEQYF.

The chain employs TRBV7-2 and TRBJ2-5, with D tentatively TRBD1 or TRBD2 (5 bases each). The CDR3 is 14 residues long. The germline gives CDR1 SGHTA, CDR2 FQGNSA. Trimming removed 5 bases from V and 5 bases from J, with 15 bases in between. For the CDR3, the DNA is TGTGCCAGCAGCATCGACAGCGGAAAGGAGACCCAGTACTTC. Its protein is CASSIDSGKETQYF.

In its sample, this clonotype was seen a few times. The V call is TRBV20-1, the J call TRBJ2-7; 11 bases agree with TRBD2. Germline assignment: CDR1 DFQATT and CDR2 SNEGSKA (reference sequence). The CDR3 extends over 14 amino acids. Germline trimming cut 1 base from V and 7 bases from J; bases unmatched to any gene: 6. The CDR3 region is CSARVRGLADEQYF. The CDR3 DNA sequence: TGCAGTGCTAGAGTCCGGGGACTAGCGGATGAGCAGTACTTC.

The V and J genes are TRBV5-1 and TRBJ2-7; TRBD2 agrees at 8 bases. V shed 1 base and J 0 bases; nucleotides not matched to a gene: 0. The CDR3 extends over 14 amino acids. The germline V gene has CDR1 SGHRS and CDR2 YFSETQ. The CDR3 nucleotides are TGCGCCAGCAGCTTGAGCGGGAGCTCCTACGAGCAGTACTTC. It specifies CASSLSGSSYEQYF.

J is TRBJ1-1 and V is TRBV20-1; D is perhaps TRBD1 (6 bases). This CDR3 is built from 15 residues. Germline CDR1 reads DFQATT; CDR2 reads SNEGSKA (reference sequence). V shed 0 bases and J shed 3 bases, with 14 bases lying between them. The CDR3 DNA reads TGCAGTGCTAGAGAAGGGGGGCGTGTAGACACTGAAGCTTTCTTT. Protein: CSAREGGRVDTEAFF.

This clonotype occurred many times. This chain links TRBV7-9 with TRBJ2-7; possibly TRBD1 for D (5 bases). Trimming took off 5 bases at V and 0 bases at J, with 11 bases between the two ends. The CDR3 covers 14 residues. The V gene's germline CDR1 is SEHNR and CDR2 FQNEAQ (reference sequence). CDR3 region: CASSERQNSYEQYF. CDR3 nucleotides: TGTGCCAGCAGCGAGCGACAGAACTCCTACGAGCAGTACTTC.

This clonotype has just a few counts. This chain uses TRBV5-1 with TRBJ2-7; perhaps D is TRBD1 or TRBD2 (5 bases each). The CDR3 totals 12 residues. The V gene's germline CDR1 is SGHRS and CDR2 YFSETQ. V was cut by 4 bases and J by 7 bases, with 12 bases left in between. This CDR3 reads CASSGDLSEQYF. The CDR3 DNA reads TGCGCCAGCAGCGGGGACCTCTCAGAGCAGTACTTC.

The sample holds a few counts of this clonotype. V is TRBV15 and J is TRBJ2-3; D not certain. The CDR3 has 13 residues. Deletions cut 3 bases from V and 3 bases from J, with 7 bases between. Germline CDR1 is LNHNV and CDR2 is YYDKDF (reference sequence). CDR3 nucleotide sequence: TGTGCCACCAGCAGGGCAGGAACAGATACGCAGTATTTT. It encodes CATSRAGTDTQYF.

At least ten counts were recorded for this clonotype. The rearrangement joins TRBV14 to TRBJ1-2; weak D call: TRBD1 (6 bases). Trimming pared 6 bases from V and 7 bases from J, leaving 18 bases between. The CDR3 consists of 14 residues. Per the germline V gene, CDR1 is SGHDN and CDR2 is FVKESK. The CDR3 protein is CASRASGATVGYTF. CDR3 DNA: TGTGCCAGCAGGGCGTCGGGGGCTACCGTTGGCTACACCTTC. The full variable domain, its missing parts supplied by reference TRBV14 and TRBJ1-2, is EAGVTQFPSHSVIEKGQTVTLRCDPISGHDNLYWYRRVMGKEIKFLLHFVKESKQDESGMPNNRFLAERTGGTYSTLKVQPAELEDSGVYFCASRASGATVGYTFGSGTRLTVV.

This clonotype was picked up a small number of times. The chain uses TRBV7-2 and TRBJ1-5; D gene ambiguous. The germline gives CDR1 SGHTA, CDR2 FQGNSA. Trimming removed 8 bases at V and 3 bases at J, with 17 bases between. The CDR3 runs 15 residues. The CDR3 sequence: CASAPQTGSNQPQHF. The CDR3 DNA reads as TGTGCCAGCGCCCCCCAAACGGGATCCAATCAGCCCCAGCATTTT.

In this sample, this clonotype turned up many times. The chain carries TRBV27 and TRBJ2-3; D remains ambiguous. CDR3 length: 14 amino acids. V was pared by 2 bases and J by 1 base, with 7 bases between. Germline V CDR1 and CDR2: MNHEY, SMNVEV (reference sequence). CDR3 residues: CASSLNAGTDTQYF. CDR3 bases: TGTGCCAGCAGTTTAAACGCGGGCACAGATACGCAGTATTTT.

This clonotype was seen more than once but under ten times. The chain is built from TRBV20-1 and TRBJ1-5; a weak D match, TRBD1 (6 bases). Trimming shortened V by 6 bases and J by 7 bases, and 19 bases separated the two germline ends. CDR1 DFQATT and CDR2 SNEGSKA come from the germline V gene (reference sequence). This CDR3 comprises 14 residues. This CDR3 is CSAQTPGEGQPQHF. The CDR3 coding sequence is TGCAGTGCCCAGACACCAGGGGAGGGACAGCCCCAGCATTTT.

J is TRBJ1-3 and V is TRBV9; D is unresolved. The CDR3 consists of 15 residues. V lost 0 bases and J 0 bases, leaving 7 bases between the germline ends. CDR1 SGDLS and CDR2 YYNGEE come from the germline V gene. CDR3 loop: CASSVGSTSGNTIYF. For the CDR3, the DNA is TGTGCCAGCAGCGTAGGCAGCACCTCTGGAAACACCATATATTTT.

The chain recombines TRBV2 with TRBJ2-3; D is perhaps TRBD1 (6 bases). The V and J ends lost 4 bases and 3 bases respectively, with 14 bases between them. Germline-derived CDR1 and CDR2 are SNHLY and FYNNEI. The CDR3 sequence is 15 residues long. The CDR3 here is CASSVAGRGTDTQYF. CDR3 nucleotides: TGTGCCAGCAGTGTGGCAGGTAGGGGGACAGATACGCAGTATTTT.

The rearrangement uses TRBV13 and TRBJ2-1; 8 bases align to TRBD2. Germline V gives CDR1 PRHDT, CDR2 FYEKMQ (reference sequence). J lost 10 bases, V lost 5 bases, and 7 bases had no gene match. This CDR3 is 13 amino acids long. CDR3 residues: CASSPGTRNEQFF. The CDR3 DNA reads as TGTGCCAGCAGCCCCGGGACTAGAAACGAGCAGTTCTTC.

This clonotype appeared a few times. The CDR3 DNA reads as TGTGCCAGCAGCCCGGGATCCTATTCACCCCTCCACTTT. The encoded protein is CASSPGSYSPLHF. This chain uses TRBV6-5 with TRBJ1-6; no firm D call. The CDR3 runs 13 residues. V was trimmed by 6 bases and J by 8 bases, leaving 11 bases between them. The V gene's germline CDR1 is MNHEY and CDR2 SVGAGI.

This chain uses TRBV6-6 with TRBJ2-7, with D possibly matching TRBD1 (7 bases). There are 16 residues in the CDR3. Germline assignment: CDR1 MNHNY and CDR2 SVGAGI (reference sequence). Trimming cost V 0 bases and J 2 bases, with 14 bases left between them. The CDR3 region is CASSYSGGGSPYEQYF. In nucleotides, the CDR3 is TGTGCCAGCAGTTACTCTGGAGGGGGCTCACCCTACGAGCAGTACTTC.

The sample holds a few counts of this clonotype. The V gene is TRBV19, the J gene TRBJ2-1, with 8 positions matching TRBD2. The ends lost 3 bases at V and 1 base at J; junction bases unmatched: 2. The germline gives CDR1 LNHDA, CDR2 SQIVND (reference sequence). The CDR3 sequence is 15 residues long. The CDR3 reads CASSMSGGSYNEQFF. The CDR3 region has the DNA TGTGCCAGTAGTATGTCGGGGGGGTCCTACAATGAGCAGTTCTTC.

This clonotype was seen at least ten times. V is TRBV7-8 and J is TRBJ1-4; D call uncertain. CDR1 and CDR2 (germline): SGHVS, FQNEAQ. Trimming cost V 0 bases and J 14 bases, with 22 bases left between them. CDR3 length: 16 residues. The CDR3 spells CASSLAQSLLGGKLFF. CDR3 in DNA: TGTGCCAGCAGCTTAGCCCAGAGCCTATTAGGAGGAAAGCTGTTTTTT.

This clonotype has a handful of counts. The genes are TRBV20-1 and TRBJ2-1; possible D gene TRBD2, 5 bases. Deletions cut 3 bases from V and 2 bases from J, with 14 bases between. The length of the CDR3 is 15 residues. The germline V gene has CDR1 DFQATT and CDR2 SNEGSKA (reference sequence). The DNA of the CDR3 is TGCAGTGCTAGGGCCCACCTCGGGACCTACAATGAGCAGTTCTTC. Encoded protein: CSARAHLGTYNEQFF.

The rearrangement joins TRBV9 to TRBJ2-3; D may be TRBD1 (6 bases). Per germline, CDR1 SGDLS and CDR2 YYNGEE. Trimming stripped 0 bases from V and 0 bases from J, with 11 bases between. The CDR3 sequence is 16 residues long. The CDR3 coding sequence is TGTGCCAGCAGCGTAGATCCGGGGACAAGCACAGATACGCAGTATTTT. The encoded protein is CASSVDPGTSTDTQYF.

Only a few counts were recorded for this clonotype. This sequence joins TRBV28 and TRBJ1-1; tentative D call: TRBD1 (5 bases). Deletions cut 4 bases from V and 4 bases from J, with 16 bases between. The CDR3 runs 15 residues. Germline assignment: CDR1 MDHEN and CDR2 SYDVKM. CDR3 nucleotides: TGTGCCAGCAGTTCCCGGGGGGGGTTTGGCACTGAAGCTTTCTTT. Encoded protein: CASSSRGGFGTEAFF. The full variable domain, with the rest looked up from reference TRBV28 and TRBJ1-1, is DVKVTQSSRYLVKRTGEKVFLECVQDMDHENMFWYRQDPGLGLRLIYFSYDVKMKEKGDIPEGYSVSREKKERFSLILESASTNQTSMYLCASSSRGGFGTEAFFGQGTRLTVV.

V usage is TRBV20-1 and J usage is TRBJ2-7; tentative D call: TRBD2 (5 bases). The CDR3 totals 12 residues. Germline V gives CDR1 DFQATT, CDR2 SNEGSKA (reference sequence). Trimming took off 1 base at V and 7 bases at J, with 11 bases between the two ends. CDR3 sequence: CSARAAVVEQYF. The CDR3 coding sequence is TGCAGTGCTAGAGCAGCGGTGGTTGAGCAGTACTTC.

The gene calls are TRBV19 and TRBJ2-1; D might be TRBD2 (5 bases). V was pared by 5 bases and J by 6 bases, with 11 bases between. In germline, CDR1 is LNHDA, CDR2 SQIVND (reference sequence). CDR3 size: 13 residues. The CDR3 spells CASSPSGLNEQFF. For the CDR3, the DNA is TGTGCCAGTAGTCCCTCCGGACTCAATGAGCAGTTCTTC.

This clonotype was counted many times. The chain recombines TRBV27 with TRBJ2-1; tentatively, D is TRBD1 (6 bases). Trimming cost V 4 bases and J 7 bases, with 20 bases left between them. This CDR3 contains 16 residues. The germline CDR1 and CDR2 sequences are MNHEY and SMNVEV (reference sequence). The CDR3 DNA sequence: TGTGCCAGCAGTTCAGACACCAGGGGATATGGTAATGAGCAGTTCTTC. Amino acids: CASSSDTRGYGNEQFF.

This clonotype appeared a few times. CDR3 coding DNA: TGTGCCAGCACCTCCCAGGGGGGGCTGGGTGAAAAACTGTTTTTT. Translating it yields CASTSQGGLGEKLFF. The chain links TRBV7-2 to TRBJ1-4, with 7 bases identical to TRBD1. V lost 7 bases and J lost 7; bases outside the gene matches: 12. Germline V gene lookup returns CDR1 SGHTA and CDR2 FQGNSA. The CDR3 is 15 residues long. The entire variable domain, with the rest obtained from reference TRBV7-2 and TRBJ1-4, is as follows: GAGVSQSPSNKVTEKGKDVELRCDPISGHTALYWYRQSLGQGLEFLIYFQGNSAPDKSGLPSDRFSAERTGGSVSTLTIQRTQQEDSAVYLCASTSQGGLGEKLFFGSGTQLSVL.

As to this clonotype: At one end the junction does not follow the germline gene, possibly because of a read error. V and J are TRBV4-2 and TRBJ1-3; D call uncertain. From germline, CDR1 is LGHNA and CDR2 YNFKEQ. The CDR3 is 14 residues long. For the CDR3, the DNA is TGTGTCAGCAGCCAAGTCGGTGATGGAAACACCATATATTTT. Its translation is CVSSQVGDGNTIYF.

This clonotype was observed many times. The chain joins TRBV5-1 to TRBJ2-3; no clear D gene. Trimming removed 1 base at V and 0 bases at J, with 12 bases between. Germline V lookup: CDR1 SGHRS, CDR2 YFSETQ. CDR3 length: 16 amino acids. CDR3 bases: TGCGCCAGCAGCTTGTTCGTCCGTGAGAGCACAGATACGCAGTATTTT. It translates to CASSLFVRESTDTQYF. The variable domain in full, completed from reference TRBV5-1 and TRBJ2-3, reads KAGVTQTPRYLIKTRGQQVTLSCSPISGHRSVSWYQQTPGQGLQFLFEYFSETQRNKGNFPGRFSGRQFSNSRSEMNVSTLELGDSALYLCASSLFVRESTDTQYFGPGTRLTVL.

This clonotype was counted a few times. The V gene is TRBV5-1, the J gene TRBJ2-2; D might be TRBD1 (5 bases). Per germline, CDR1 SGHRS and CDR2 YFSETQ. V lost 4 bases to trimming and J lost 6 bases, with 7 bases between them. The CDR3 has 12 amino acids. DNA of the CDR3: TGCGCCAGCAGCAAGACAGCCGGGGAGCTGTTTTTT. Encoded protein: CASSKTAGELFF.

The V gene is TRBV6-2 or TRBV6-3, the J gene TRBJ1-5; D is uncertain. The length of the CDR3 is 14 residues. CDR1 is MNHEY, CDR2 SVGEGT, per germline. V shed 2 bases and J shed 7 bases, with 12 bases lying between them. CDR3: CASSYAGSIQPQHF. DNA for the CDR3: TGTGCCAGCAGTTACGCCGGGTCGATACAGCCCCAGCATTTT.